These 17 T cell receptor beta chains came from one sample sequenced in a study of blood T cells in healthy people across ages. Using a J-beta primer mix together with a sample-barcoded 5' primer, a second PCR was run for roughly 6 to 12 cycles. TCRdb reprocessed the 5' RACE reads via MiXCR and lists one record per CDR3 protein. The top ten hold approximately 40% of the sample, which has 700,000 to 900,000 distinct CDR3 sequences, about 53% seen once. Material: blood. Receptors were obtained from a man at least 80 years old in good health.

This clonotype has only a few counts. V and J are TRBV13 and TRBJ2-1, with TRBD2 matching 8 bases. The germline V gene encodes CDR1 PRHDT and CDR2 FYEKMQ (reference sequence). J gave up 7 bases and V 8 bases, and 13 bases lay outside the gene matches. CDR3 length: 15 residues. CDR3 bases: TGTGCCAGCCTCTACGGAGCGGGAGTTGGAAATGAGCAGTTCTTC. Translating it yields CASLYGAGVGNEQFF.

The gene calls are TRBV12-5 and TRBJ2-7; no reliable D call. Germline loops: CDR1 LGHNT, CDR2 FRNRAP. This CDR3 spans 13 amino acids. V lost 0 bases and J 7 bases, leaving 10 bases between the germline ends. Written as DNA, the CDR3 is TGTGCTAGTGGTTTGGTGGGCGGATGGGAGCAGTACTTC. The encoded protein is CASGLVGGWEQYF.

With respect to this clonotype: A junction boundary mismatches the germline segment, possibly from a read error. The CDR3 protein is CASSLRGGLAGGGPSHEQYF. The CDR3 DNA follows: TGTGCCAGCAGCTTAAGGGGGGGTCTAGCGGGAGGGGGCCCCTCCCACGAGCAGTACTTC. The V gene is TRBV7-2, the J gene TRBJ2-7; 12 nucleotides match TRBD2. CDR1 is SGHTA and CDR2 is FQGNSA in the germline V gene. The length of the CDR3 is 20 residues.

J is TRBJ2-5 and V is TRBV7-8, with D possibly being TRBD1 or TRBD2 (5 bases each). Germline CDR1 and CDR2: SGHVS and FQNEAQ. The V end lost 5 bases, the J end lost 2 bases, and 21 bases lay between the germline ends. The CDR3 runs 17 residues. The CDR3 DNA reads TGTGCCAGCAGCCAAGGACTGGGGCCGGTGGAACAAGAGACCCAGTACTTC. The encoded protein is CASSQGLGPVEQETQYF.

This rearrangement joins TRBV27 to TRBJ2-7; the match to TRBD1 covers 9 bases. Looked up from germline, CDR1 is MNHEY and CDR2 is SMNVEV (reference sequence). The J segment lost 3 bases and the V segment lost 8 bases, leaving 11 bases of the junction unmatched. The CDR3 consists of 15 residues. The CDR3 protein is CASQGQGQYFYEQYF. Here the CDR3 DNA reads TGTGCCAGCCAAGGACAGGGGCAATATTTCTACGAGCAGTACTTC.

The sample holds a few counts of this clonotype. J is TRBJ2-5 and V is TRBV7-9; perhaps TRBD1 as D (7 bases). V was cut by 3 bases and J by 5 bases, with 13 bases left in between. Germline CDR1 is SEHNR and CDR2 is FQNEAQ (reference sequence). There are 14 residues in the CDR3. In DNA form, the CDR3 reads TGTGCCAGCAGCTTTGCGGGACAGTTTGAGACCCAGTACTTC. This encodes CASSFAGQFETQYF.

The chain carries TRBV7-2 and TRBJ2-7; 7 bases line up with TRBD1. The V gene end was trimmed by 0 bases and the J gene end by 5 bases; junction bases not matched to a gene: 7. CDR3 length equals 15 residues. CDR1 is SGHTA, CDR2 FQGNSA, per germline. The CDR3 DNA follows: TGTGCCAGCAGCTTAGCGGGGACAGCAAGCAACGAGCAGTACTTC. Its protein is CASSLAGTASNEQYF.

The chain links TRBV2 to TRBJ2-4; tentative D call: TRBD2 (6 bases). CDR1 is SNHLY, CDR2 FYNNEI, per germline. The CDR3 totals 16 residues. V was trimmed by 1 base and J by 0 bases, leaving 10 bases between them. The CDR3 DNA reads TGTGCCAGCAGTGAAGGGGCGGGACTAGCCAAAAACATTCAGTACTTC. This encodes CASSEGAGLAKNIQYF.

This clonotype was observed a few times. The gene calls are TRBV4-1 and TRBJ1-5; TRBD1 matches 8 bases. V gave up 5 bases and J gave up 3 bases; unmatched junction bases: 6. This CDR3 spans 15 amino acids. Germline CDR1 and CDR2: MGHRA and YSYEKL. CDR3 DNA: TGCGCCAGCAGCTGGCGGACAGGGAACAATCAGCCCCAGCATTTT. The encoded protein is CASSWRTGNNQPQHF.

The rearrangement joins TRBV5-1 to TRBJ2-1, with 8 bases fitting TRBD2. The CDR3 has 18 residues. The ends lost 4 bases at V and 8 bases at J; junction bases unmatched: 20. Germline CDR1 and CDR2: SGHRS and YFSETQ. The CDR3: CASSIRDSSGLRGYEQFF. The CDR3 DNA reads TGCGCCAGCAGCATCCGGGATTCTAGCGGGCTTCGGGGATATGAGCAGTTCTTC.

The chain couples TRBV29-1 to TRBJ2-7; 9 bases align to TRBD1. Germline CDR1 reads SQVTM; CDR2 reads ANQGSEA. Trimming removed 7 bases from V and 3 bases from J; junction bases left unmatched: 4. This CDR3 has 12 residues. The chain's CDR3 is CSGGQGIYEQYF. The DNA for the CDR3 is TGCAGCGGGGGACAGGGCATCTACGAGCAGTACTTC.

This rearrangement joins TRBV5-1 to TRBJ2-7, with a weak D call TRBD1 (5 bases). The ends were cut back, 0 bases at V and 1 base at J, with 11 bases in the middle. CDR1 SGHRS and CDR2 YFSETQ come from the germline V gene. The CDR3 runs 15 residues. CDR3 sequence: CASSLEPGHSYEQYF. The CDR3 nucleotides read TGCGCCAGCAGCTTGGAACCAGGGCATTCCTACGAGCAGTACTTC.

This chain links TRBV12-3 or TRBV12-4 with TRBJ1-3; D remains unclear. There are 14 residues in the CDR3. Trimming cost V 2 bases and J 4 bases, with 9 bases left between them. The CDR3 sequence is CASSLRAGGNTIYF. CDR3 nucleotides: TGTGCCAGCAGTTTACGTGCCGGAGGAAACACCATATATTTT.

The chain uses TRBV20-1 and TRBJ2-7; possibly TRBD1 or TRBD2 for D (5 bases each). The CDR3 runs to 11 residues. Deletions cut 6 bases from V and 6 bases from J, with 12 bases between. Germline V gene data show CDR1 as DFQATT and CDR2 as SNEGSKA (reference sequence). The CDR3 protein is CSAGDPLEQYF. The CDR3 nucleotides are TGCAGTGCGGGGGATCCCCTCGAGCAGTACTTC.

This clonotype was counted a few times. The rearrangement uses TRBV6-4 and TRBJ2-4; 7 bases agree with TRBD2. The CDR3 covers 13 residues. Germline values: CDR1 MRHNA, CDR2 SNTAGT. V shed 5 bases and J 11 bases; nucleotides not matched to a gene: 9. CDR3 sequence reads: CASSPGERGLQYF. In nucleotides, the CDR3 is TGTGCCAGCAGTCCGGGGGAGCGGGGACTTCAGTACTTC.

The V call is TRBV7-2, the J call TRBJ1-4; no reliable D call. The CDR3 runs 14 residues. Per germline, CDR1 SGHTA and CDR2 FQGNSA. The V gene lost 3 bases and the J gene lost 4 bases, with 9 bases spanning the gap. CDR3 sequence reads: CASSLGRDNEKLFF. CDR3 bases: TGTGCCAGCAGCTTGGGAAGGGATAATGAAAAACTGTTTTTT.

In this sample, this clonotype turned up once. The J gene is TRBJ1-6, the V gene TRBV12-3 or TRBV12-4; D is unclear. This CDR3 has 13 amino acids. V was pared by 5 bases and J by 9 bases, with 11 bases between. CDR3: CASSPGLRSPLHF. CDR3 DNA sequence: TGTGCCAGCAGTCCAGGACTCCGTTCACCCCTCCACTTT.